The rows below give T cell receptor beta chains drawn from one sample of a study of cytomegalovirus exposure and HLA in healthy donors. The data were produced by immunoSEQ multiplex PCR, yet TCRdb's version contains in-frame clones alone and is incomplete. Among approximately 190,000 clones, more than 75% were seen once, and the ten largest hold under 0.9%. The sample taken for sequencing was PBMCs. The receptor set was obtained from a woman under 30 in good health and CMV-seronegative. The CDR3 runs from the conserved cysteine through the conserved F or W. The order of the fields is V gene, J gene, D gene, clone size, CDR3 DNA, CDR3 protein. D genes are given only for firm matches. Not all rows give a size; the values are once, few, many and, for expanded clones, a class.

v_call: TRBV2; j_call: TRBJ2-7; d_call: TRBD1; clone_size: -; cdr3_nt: TGTGCCAGCAGTGATCTGGCAGGGGGACGGCTCGGCGTGAACGAGCAGTACTTC; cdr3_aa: CASSDLAGGRLGVNEQYF
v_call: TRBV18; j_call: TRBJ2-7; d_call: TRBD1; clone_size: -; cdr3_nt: TGTGCCAGCTCACCACAAGGGGGCAGCGAGCAGTACTTC; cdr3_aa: CASSPQGGSEQYF
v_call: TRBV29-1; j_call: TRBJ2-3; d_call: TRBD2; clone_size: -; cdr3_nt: TGCAGCGTTGAAGAACCGGGACTAGCGGATACGCAGTATTTT; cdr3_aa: CSVEEPGLADTQYF
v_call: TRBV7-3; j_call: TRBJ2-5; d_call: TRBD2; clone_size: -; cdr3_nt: TGTGCCAGCAGCTCACGATCGACTAGCGGGGAAGAGACCCAGTACTTC; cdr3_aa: CASSSRSTSGEETQYF
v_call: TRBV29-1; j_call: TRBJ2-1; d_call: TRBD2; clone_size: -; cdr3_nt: TGCAGCGCTAGACCTAGGACTAGCGGGGCAAATGAGCAGTTCTTC; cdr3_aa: CSARPRTSGANEQFF
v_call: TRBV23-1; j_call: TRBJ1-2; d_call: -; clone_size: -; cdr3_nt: TGCGCCAGCAGTCAAAAGTTCACCCGGGGGGAGGGAACTAACTATGGCTACACCTTC; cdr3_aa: CASSQKFTRGEGTNYGYTF
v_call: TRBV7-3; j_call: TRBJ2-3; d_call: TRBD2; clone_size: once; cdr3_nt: TGTGCCAGCAGCTTACTGGCGGGAGGTGCCATGTCTAGCACAGATACGCAGTATTTT; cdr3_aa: CASSLLAGGAMSSTDTQYF
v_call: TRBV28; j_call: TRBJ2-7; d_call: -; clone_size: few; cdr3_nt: TGTGCCAGCAGTTTACTGGCGGGCCTCCCCCAGCAGTACTTC; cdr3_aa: CASSLLAGLPQQYF
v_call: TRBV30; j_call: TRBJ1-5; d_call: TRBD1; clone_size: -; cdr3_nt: TGTGCCTGGAGTCCGACGGACAGGGTATATCAGCCCCAGCATTTT; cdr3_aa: CAWSPTDRVYQPQHF
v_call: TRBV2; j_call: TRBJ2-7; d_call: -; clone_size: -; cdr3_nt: TGTGCCAGCAGTGGGGCAGGGTTCAATGAGCAGTACTTC; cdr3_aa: CASSGAGFNEQYF
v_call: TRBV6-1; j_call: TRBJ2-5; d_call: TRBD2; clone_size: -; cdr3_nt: TGTGCCTGCAGACTAGCGGGGGGTGAGACCCAGTACTTC; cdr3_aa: CACRLAGGETQYF
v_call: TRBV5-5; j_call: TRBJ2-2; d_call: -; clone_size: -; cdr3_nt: TGTGCCAGCATTACAGGGTCCAACCCCGGGGAGCTGTTTTTT; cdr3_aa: CASITGSNPGELFF
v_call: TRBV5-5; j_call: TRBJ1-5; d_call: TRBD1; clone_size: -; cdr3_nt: TGTGCCAGCAGCTTGGACCCCGGGACAGGGAATCCCCAGCATTTT; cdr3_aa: CASSLDPGTGNPQHF
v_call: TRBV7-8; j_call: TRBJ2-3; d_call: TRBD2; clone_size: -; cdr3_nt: TGTGCCAGCAGCCCGCGATCGGGGGGGAAGCACACAGATACGCAGTATTTT; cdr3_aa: CASSPRSGGKHTDTQYF
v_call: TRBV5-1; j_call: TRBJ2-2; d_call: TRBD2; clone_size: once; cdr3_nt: TGCGCCAGCAGCCTCACTAGCGGGGGGGCCCACACCGGGGAGCTGTTTTTT; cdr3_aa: CASSLTSGGAHTGELFF
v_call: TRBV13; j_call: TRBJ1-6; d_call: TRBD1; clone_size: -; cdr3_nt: TGTGCCAGCAGCATATCACAGGGGGTAGATTCACCCCTCCACTTT; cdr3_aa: CASSISQGVDSPLHF
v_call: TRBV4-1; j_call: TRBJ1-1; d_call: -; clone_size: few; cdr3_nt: TGCGCCAGCAGCCAAGATTCAGGGCCCAACACTGAAGCTTTCTTT; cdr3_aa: CASSQDSGPNTEAFF
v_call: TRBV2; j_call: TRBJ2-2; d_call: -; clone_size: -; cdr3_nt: TGTGCCAGCAGTGAAGTTTGGACACCAGCGAACACCGGGGAGCTGTTTTTT; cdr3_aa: CASSEVWTPANTGELFF
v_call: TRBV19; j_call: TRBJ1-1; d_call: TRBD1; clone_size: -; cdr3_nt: TGTGCCAGTAGTACCACAGGGGCAAAGAACACTGAAGCTTTCTTT; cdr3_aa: CASSTTGAKNTEAFF
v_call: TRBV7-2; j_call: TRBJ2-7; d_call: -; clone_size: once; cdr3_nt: TGTGCCAGCAGCTTAGTGGGCGTGGGCGAGCAGTACTTC; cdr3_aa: CASSLVGVGEQYF
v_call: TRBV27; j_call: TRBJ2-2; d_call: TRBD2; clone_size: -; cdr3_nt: TGTGCCAGCAGACCGGGACTAGCGGGAGCCGGGGAGCTGTTTTTT; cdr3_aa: CASRPGLAGAGELFF
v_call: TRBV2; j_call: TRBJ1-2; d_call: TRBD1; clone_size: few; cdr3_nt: TGTGCCAGCAGGTGGGACAGTTATGGCTACACCTTC; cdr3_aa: CASRWDSYGYTF
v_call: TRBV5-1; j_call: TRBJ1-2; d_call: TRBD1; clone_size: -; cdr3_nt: TGCGCCAGCAGCTACGGACAGGGCGATGGCTACACCTTC; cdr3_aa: CASSYGQGDGYTF
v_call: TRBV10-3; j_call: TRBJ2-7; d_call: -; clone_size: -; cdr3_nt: TGTGCCATCAGTGAGCAGATAACCTACGAGCAGTACTTC; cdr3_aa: CAISEQITYEQYF
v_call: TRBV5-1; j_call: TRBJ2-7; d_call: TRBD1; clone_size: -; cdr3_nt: TGCGCCAGCAGCTTGGGAAGACAGGGCAGGGAGCAGTACTTC; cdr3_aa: CASSLGRQGREQYF
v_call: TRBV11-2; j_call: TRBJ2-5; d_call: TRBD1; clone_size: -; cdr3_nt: TGTGCCAGCAGCTGGGGTCCCGGGACAGGGACCAAAGAGACCCAGTACTTC; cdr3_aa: CASSWGPGTGTKETQYF
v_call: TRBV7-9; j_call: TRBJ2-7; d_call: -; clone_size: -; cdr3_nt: TGTGCCAGCAGTATAGGGGCAGGGACTCGCTTC; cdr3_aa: CASSIGAGTRF
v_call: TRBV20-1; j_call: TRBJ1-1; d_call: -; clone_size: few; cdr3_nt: TGCAGTGCATCCGTGAACACTGAAGCTTTCTTT; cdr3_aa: CSASVNTEAFF
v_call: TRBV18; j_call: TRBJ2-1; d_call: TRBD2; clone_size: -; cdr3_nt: TGTGCCAGCTCACCGTCTAGCGGGGCCACCACCTACAATGAGCAGTTCTTC; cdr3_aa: CASSPSSGATTYNEQFF
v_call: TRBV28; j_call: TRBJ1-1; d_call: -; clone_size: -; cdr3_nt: TGTGCCAGCAGTTTACTGGACAGTATTGAAGCTTTCTTT; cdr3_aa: CASSLLDSIEAFF
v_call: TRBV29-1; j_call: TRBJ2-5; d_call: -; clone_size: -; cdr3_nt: TGCAGCGTTGAACCCAGCCAAGAGACCCAGTACTTC; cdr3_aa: CSVEPSQETQYF
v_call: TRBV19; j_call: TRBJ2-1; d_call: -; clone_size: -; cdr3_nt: TGTGCCAGTAGTATACCCCTTCCAGGGTCCTACAATGAGCAGTTCTTC; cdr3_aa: CASSIPLPGSYNEQFF
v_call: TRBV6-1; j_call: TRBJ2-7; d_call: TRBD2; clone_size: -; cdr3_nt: TGTGCCAGCAGGGTGATAATAGCGGGGGGGCAAGAGCAGTACTTC; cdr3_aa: CASRVIIAGGQEQYF
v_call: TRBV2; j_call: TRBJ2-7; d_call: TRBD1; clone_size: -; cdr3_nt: TGTGCCAGCAGTGAAATCCCCGCTAACAGGGGGCCGGAGTACGAGCAGTACTTC; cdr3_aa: CASSEIPANRGPEYEQYF
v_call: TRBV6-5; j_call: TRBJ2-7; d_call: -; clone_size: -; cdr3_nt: TGTGCCAGCACTACGGGGAACCCCGCCGTCGAGCAGTACTTC; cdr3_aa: CASTTGNPAVEQYF
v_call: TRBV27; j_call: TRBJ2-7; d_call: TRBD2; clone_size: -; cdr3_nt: TGTGCCAGCAGTTTATTGACTAGCGGGGGGATAGTTAACGAGCAGTACTTC; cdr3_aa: CASSLLTSGGIVNEQYF
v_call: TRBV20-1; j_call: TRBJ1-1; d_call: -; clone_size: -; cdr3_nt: TGCAGTGCTAGTTCCCAGAAAGAAGCTTTCTTT; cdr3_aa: CSASSQKEAFF
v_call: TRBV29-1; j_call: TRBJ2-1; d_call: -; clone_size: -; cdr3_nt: TGCAGCGTTGAGGCTAGTTCCTACAATGAGCAGTTCTTC; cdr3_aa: CSVEASSYNEQFF
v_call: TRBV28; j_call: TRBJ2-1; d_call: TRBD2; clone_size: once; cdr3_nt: TGTGCCAGCAGTTCTAGCGACGGGGGGGTCAATGAGCAGTTCTTC; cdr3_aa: CASSSSDGGVNEQFF
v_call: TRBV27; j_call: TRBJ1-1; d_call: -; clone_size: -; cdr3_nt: TGTGCCAGCAGTTTACGCCGGCAGGGTAACACTGAAGCTTTCTTT; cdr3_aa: CASSLRRQGNTEAFF
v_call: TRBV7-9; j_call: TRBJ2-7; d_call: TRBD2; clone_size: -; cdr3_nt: TGTGCCAGCAGCTTAGGGCTAGCGGAATACGAGCAGTACTTC; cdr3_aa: CASSLGLAEYEQYF
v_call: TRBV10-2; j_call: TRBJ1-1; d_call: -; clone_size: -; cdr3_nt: TGCGCCAGCGCGATTGGGGGCGGCACTGAAGCTTTCTTT; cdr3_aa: CASAIGGGTEAFF
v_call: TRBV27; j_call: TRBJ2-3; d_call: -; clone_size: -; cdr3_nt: TGTGCCAGCAGTTCCCCACAGACGGCGGATACGCAGTATTTT; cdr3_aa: CASSSPQTADTQYF
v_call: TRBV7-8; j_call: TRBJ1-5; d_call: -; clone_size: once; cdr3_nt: TGTGCCAGCAGCTTAGCAGCGGATCAGCCCCAGCATTTT; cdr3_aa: CASSLAADQPQHF
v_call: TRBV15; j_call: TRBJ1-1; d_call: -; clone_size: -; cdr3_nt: TGTGCCACCAGCATCCGGGGGAACACTGAAGCTTTCTTT; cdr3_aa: CATSIRGNTEAFF
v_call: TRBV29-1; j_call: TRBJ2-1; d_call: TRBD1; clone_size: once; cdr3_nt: TGCAGCGTCACCGGGACAGGAGACCACTTCCCCTACAATGAGCAGTTCTTC; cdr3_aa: CSVTGTGDHFPYNEQFF